The entry that follows covers one T cell receptor (beta chain) sequence. Germline V gene data show CDR1 as SNHLY and CDR2 as FYNNEI. The V gene end was trimmed by 3 bases and the J gene end by 3 bases; junction bases not matched to a gene: 17. The CDR3 covers 19 residues. These data originate in a study of blood T cell repertoires in COVID-19. Sequencing was performed with immunoSEQ multiplex PCR; in TCRdb, only in-frame clones are kept and a portion is missing. The sample lists about 250,000 clones, about 85% occurring once. Sequencing was done on a sample of peripheral blood. The source of this sequence is a man aged 18 to 29 with active or convalescent COVID-19. The chain recombines TRBV2 with TRBJ2-1; TRBD1 agrees at 7 bases. The chain's CDR3 is CASSDELFDRDEYYNEQFF. CDR3 in DNA: TGTGCCAGCAGTGATGAACTCTTTGACAGGGACGAGTACTACAATGAGCAGTTCTTC.